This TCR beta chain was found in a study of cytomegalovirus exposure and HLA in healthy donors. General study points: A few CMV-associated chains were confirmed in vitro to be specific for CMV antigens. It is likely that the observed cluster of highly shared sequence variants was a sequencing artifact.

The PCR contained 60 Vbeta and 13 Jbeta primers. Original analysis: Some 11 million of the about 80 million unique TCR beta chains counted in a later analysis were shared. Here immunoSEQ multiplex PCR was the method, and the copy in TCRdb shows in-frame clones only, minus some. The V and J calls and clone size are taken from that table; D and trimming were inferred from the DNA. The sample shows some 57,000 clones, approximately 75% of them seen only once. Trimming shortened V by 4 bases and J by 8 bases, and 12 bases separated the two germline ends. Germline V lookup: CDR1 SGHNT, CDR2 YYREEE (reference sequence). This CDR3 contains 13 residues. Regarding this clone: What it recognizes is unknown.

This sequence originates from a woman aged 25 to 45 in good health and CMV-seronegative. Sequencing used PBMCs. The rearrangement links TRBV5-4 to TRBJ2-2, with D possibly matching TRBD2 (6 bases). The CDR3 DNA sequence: TGTGCCAGCAGCCCGCCAGGGAGGGGGGAGCTGTTTTTT. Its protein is CASSPPGRGELFF.